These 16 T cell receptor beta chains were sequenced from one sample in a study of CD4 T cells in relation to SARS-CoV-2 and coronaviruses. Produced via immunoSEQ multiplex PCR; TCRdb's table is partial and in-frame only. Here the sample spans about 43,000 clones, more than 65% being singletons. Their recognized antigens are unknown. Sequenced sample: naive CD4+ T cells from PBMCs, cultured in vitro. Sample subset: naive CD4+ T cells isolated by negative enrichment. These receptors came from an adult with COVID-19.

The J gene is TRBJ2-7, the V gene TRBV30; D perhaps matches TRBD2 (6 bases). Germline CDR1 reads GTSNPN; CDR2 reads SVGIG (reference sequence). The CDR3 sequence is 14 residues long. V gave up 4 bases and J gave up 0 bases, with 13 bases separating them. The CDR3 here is CAWNWGVDSYEQYF. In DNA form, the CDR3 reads TGTGCCTGGAATTGGGGGGTGGACTCCTACGAGCAGTACTTC.

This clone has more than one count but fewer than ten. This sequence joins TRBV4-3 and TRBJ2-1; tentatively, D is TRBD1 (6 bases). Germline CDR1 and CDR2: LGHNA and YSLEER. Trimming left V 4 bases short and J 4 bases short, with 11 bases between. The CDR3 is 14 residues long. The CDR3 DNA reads TGCGCCAGCAGCCTTGAACAGGGTTACAATGAGCAGTTCTTC. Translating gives CASSLEQGYNEQFF.

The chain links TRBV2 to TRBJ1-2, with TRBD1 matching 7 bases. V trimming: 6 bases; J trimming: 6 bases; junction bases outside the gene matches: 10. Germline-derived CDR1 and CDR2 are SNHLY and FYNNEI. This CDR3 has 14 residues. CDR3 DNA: TGTGCCAGCAGACCTCCGGGACAGCCTGATGGCTACACCTTC. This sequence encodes CASRPPGQPDGYTF. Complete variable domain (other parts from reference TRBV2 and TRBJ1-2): EPEVTQTPSHQVTQMGQEVILRCVPISNHLYFYWYRQILGQKVEFLVSFYNNEISEKSEIFDDQFSVERPDGSNFTLKIRSTKLEDSAMYFCASRPPGQPDGYTFGSGTRLTVV.

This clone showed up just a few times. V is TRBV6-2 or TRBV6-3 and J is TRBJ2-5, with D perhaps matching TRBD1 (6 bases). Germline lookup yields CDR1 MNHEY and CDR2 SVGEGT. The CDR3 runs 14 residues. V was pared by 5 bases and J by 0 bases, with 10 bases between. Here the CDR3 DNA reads TGTGCCAGCAGTCGGGACACCTACCAAGAGACCCAGTACTTC. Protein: CASSRDTYQETQYF.

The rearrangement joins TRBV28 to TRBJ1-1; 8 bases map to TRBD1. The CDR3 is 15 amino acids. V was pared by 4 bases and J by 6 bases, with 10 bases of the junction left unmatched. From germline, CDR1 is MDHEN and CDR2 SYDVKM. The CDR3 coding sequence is TGTGCCAGCAGTTCCCCCCAGGGGGCTACCGCTGAAGCTTTCTTT. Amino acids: CASSSPQGATAEAFF.

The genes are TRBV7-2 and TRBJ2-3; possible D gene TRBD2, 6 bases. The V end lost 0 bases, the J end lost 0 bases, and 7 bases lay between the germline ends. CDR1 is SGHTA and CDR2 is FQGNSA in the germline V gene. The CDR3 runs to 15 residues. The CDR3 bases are TGTGCCAGCAGCTTAGCGGGACTGAGCACAGATACGCAGTATTTT. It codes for CASSLAGLSTDTQYF.

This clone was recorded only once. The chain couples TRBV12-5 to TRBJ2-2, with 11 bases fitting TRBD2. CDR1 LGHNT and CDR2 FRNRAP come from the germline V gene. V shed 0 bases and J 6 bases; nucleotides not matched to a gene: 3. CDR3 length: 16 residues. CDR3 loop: CASGLVTSGSPGELFF. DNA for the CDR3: TGTGCTAGTGGTTTGGTAACTAGCGGGAGCCCCGGGGAGCTGTTTTTT.

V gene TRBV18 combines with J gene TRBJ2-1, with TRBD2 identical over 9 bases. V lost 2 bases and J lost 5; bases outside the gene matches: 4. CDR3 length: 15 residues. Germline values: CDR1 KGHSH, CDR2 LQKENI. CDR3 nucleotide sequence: TGTGCCAGCTCACCAGGCCTAGCGGGAAACAATGAGCAGTTCTTC. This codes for CASSPGLAGNNEQFF.

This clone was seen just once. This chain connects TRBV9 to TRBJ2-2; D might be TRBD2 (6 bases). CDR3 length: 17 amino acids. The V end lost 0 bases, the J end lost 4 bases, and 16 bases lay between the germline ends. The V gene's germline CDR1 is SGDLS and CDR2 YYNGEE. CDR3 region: CASSVGVGGIVTGELFF. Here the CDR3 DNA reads TGTGCCAGCAGCGTAGGAGTCGGCGGGATAGTCACCGGGGAGCTGTTTTTT.

CDR3 nucleotide sequence: TGTGCCAGCAGCGCCCGGGACAAACCCACCGGGGAGCTGTTTTTT. Protein: CASSARDKPTGELFF. V is TRBV9 and J is TRBJ2-2, with D tentatively TRBD1 (6 bases). The CDR3 runs to 15 residues. Trimming left V 3 bases short and J 4 bases short, with 13 bases between. Per the germline V gene, CDR1 is SGDLS and CDR2 is YYNGEE.

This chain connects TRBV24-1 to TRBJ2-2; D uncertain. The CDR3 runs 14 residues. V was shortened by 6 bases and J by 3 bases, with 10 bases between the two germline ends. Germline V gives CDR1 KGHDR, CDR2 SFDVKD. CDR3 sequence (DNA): TGTGCCACCAGTTTAGATAGGGACACCGGGGAGCTGTTTTTT. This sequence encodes CATSLDRDTGELFF.

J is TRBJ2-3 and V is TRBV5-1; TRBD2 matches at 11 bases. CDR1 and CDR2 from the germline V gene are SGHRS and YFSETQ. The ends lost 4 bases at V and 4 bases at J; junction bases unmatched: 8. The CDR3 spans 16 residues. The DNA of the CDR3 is TGCGCCAGCAGCCCGGCACTAGCGGGAGAGCCAGATACGCAGTATTTT. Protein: CASSPALAGEPDTQYF.

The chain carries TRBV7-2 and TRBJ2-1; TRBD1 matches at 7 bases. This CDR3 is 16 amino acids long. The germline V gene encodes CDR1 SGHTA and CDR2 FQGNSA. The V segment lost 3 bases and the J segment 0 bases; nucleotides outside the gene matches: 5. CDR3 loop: CASSFDRANSYNEQFF. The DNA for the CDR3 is TGTGCCAGCAGCTTCGACAGGGCCAACTCCTACAATGAGCAGTTCTTC.

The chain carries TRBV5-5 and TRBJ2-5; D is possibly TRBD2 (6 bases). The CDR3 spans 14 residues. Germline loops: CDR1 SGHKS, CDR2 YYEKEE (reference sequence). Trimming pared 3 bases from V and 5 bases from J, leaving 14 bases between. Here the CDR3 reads CASSSGRGRETQYF. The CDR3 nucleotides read TGTGCCAGCAGCTCGGGACGGGGGAGGGAGACCCAGTACTTC.

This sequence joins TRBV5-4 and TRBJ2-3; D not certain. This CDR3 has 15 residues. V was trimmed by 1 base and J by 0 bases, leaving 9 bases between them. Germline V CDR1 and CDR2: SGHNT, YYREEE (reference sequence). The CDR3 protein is CASSLSSASTDTQYF. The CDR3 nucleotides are TGTGCCAGCAGCTTGAGTAGTGCTAGCACAGATACGCAGTATTTT.

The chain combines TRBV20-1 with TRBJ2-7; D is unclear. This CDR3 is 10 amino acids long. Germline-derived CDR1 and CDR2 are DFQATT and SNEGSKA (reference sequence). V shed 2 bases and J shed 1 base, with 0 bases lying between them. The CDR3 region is CSARSYEQYF. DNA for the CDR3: TGCAGTGCTAGATCCTACGAGCAGTACTTC.